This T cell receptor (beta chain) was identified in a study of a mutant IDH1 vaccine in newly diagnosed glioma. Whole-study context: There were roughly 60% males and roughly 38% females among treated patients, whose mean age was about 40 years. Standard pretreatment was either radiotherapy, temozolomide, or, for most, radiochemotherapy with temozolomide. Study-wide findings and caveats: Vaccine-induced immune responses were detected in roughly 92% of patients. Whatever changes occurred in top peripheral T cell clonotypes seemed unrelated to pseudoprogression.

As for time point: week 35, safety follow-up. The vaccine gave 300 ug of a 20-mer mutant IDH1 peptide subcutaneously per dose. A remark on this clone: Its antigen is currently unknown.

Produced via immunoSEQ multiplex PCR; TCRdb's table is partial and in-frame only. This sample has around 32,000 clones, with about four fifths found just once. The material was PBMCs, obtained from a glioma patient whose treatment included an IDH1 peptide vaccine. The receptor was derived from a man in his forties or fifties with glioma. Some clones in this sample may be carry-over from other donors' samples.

The CDR3 is CASSISGTGELFF. For the CDR3, the DNA is TGTGCCAGTAGTATCTCGGGCACCGGGGAGCTGTTTTTT. This chain joins TRBV19 and TRBJ2-2, with D hard to call. The CDR3 has 13 amino acids. CDR1 and CDR2 (germline): LNHDA, SQIVND (reference sequence). The V and J ends lost 3 bases and 4 bases respectively, with 6 bases between them.